This TCR beta chain was identified during a study of blood T cell repertoires in COVID-19 (dated by TCRdb to 2020 to 2022). As for the study more broadly: The collaborator samples originated in the United States, Italy and Spain and spanned the acute and convalescent phases of COVID-19. The dataset comprised deeply sampled blood TCRbeta repertoires from subjects exposed to, actively infected with, or recovered from COVID-19. A freely available public database, intended as a resource for researchers studying the immune response to SARS-CoV-2, is where the repertoires were released. The samples were drawn from the first 160 participants of the ongoing ImmuneRACE study and from more than 1,000 subjects provided by 6 global collaborators. A de-identified subject ID, COVID-19 status, age in years and sex were almost always included in the sample metadata. The prospective study material was composed of cDNA or gDNA derived from T cells, B-cell-depleted T cells, or PBMCs. Where available, HLA class I and class II types were obtained from metadata supplied by the sample provider rather than from assay-based typing. Paper-wide results and their limitations: The amount of clinical and demographic metadata varied by source and participant and was provided uncurated.

In the prospective study, participants were about 18 to 100 years old, resided in around 25 geographic areas of the United States, and were enrolled through a virtual design. In the prospective study, cohorts were assigned on the basis of participant-reported clinical history obtained from a screening survey and a study questionnaire. Each participant in the prospective study had whole blood, serum and a nasopharyngeal or oropharyngeal swab collected by mobile phlebotomists. Additional blood draws and questionnaires over an approximately two-month period could optionally be provided by prospective study participants. Prospective study blood samples were shipped either frozen or at room temperature before DNA extraction. The germline V gene encodes CDR1 MNHEY and CDR2 SVGAGI. V drops 10 bases and J drops 0 bases, leaving 15 bases in between. The CDR3 covers 14 residues, taking in both the cysteine and the phenylalanine. Only the CDR3 part of the read is kept: 42 bases, read in frame from the first base.

TCRbeta CDR3 regions were amplified from genomic DNA by means of the immunoSEQ Assay, a bias-controlled multiplex PCR. Under the source paper's analysis protocol: The number of nucleated cells in each sample was estimated from the amplification of reference gene primers within the assay. To quantify the absolute abundance of each unique TCRbeta CDR3 rearrangement, sequence reads were collapsed and filtered. For each sample, productive Simpson clonality was calculated as the square root of Simpson's diversity index across productive rearrangements. In its TCRdb copy, this immuneACCESS table keeps in-frame sequences only and misses some clones. Where compared with another copy, unresolved V genes explain less than half of these, and the others have no known cause. Clonal size and the V and J genes are those of that table, whereas D and trimming came from the DNA. The sample profile shows 200,000 to 250,000 clones; approximately 80% of them were found once. The ten largest clonotypes hold approximately 1.4% of the sample.

The count of this clone is one. It lacks a known antigen. No much larger clone is present one base from it, and per-base qualities are unavailable. The clonotype originates from a woman aged 40 to 50 with acute COVID-19. The sequence joins TRBV6-5 to TRBJ1-2, with the D gene call left open. The sequencing sample was made of PBMCs or T cells enriched from blood (not recorded which). The DNA sequence is given as TGTGCCACCATGAGCCCCACAGCTAACTATGGCTACACCTTC. It specifies CATMSPTANYGYTF.